This entry lists 23 T cell receptor beta chains sequenced from one sample in a study of CD8 T cells in ankylosing spondylitis. Points from the study as a whole: Among TCR beta sequences, a motif of under 10 highly homologous variants appeared characteristic of ankylosing spondylitis blood.

TCRdb reprocessed the 5' RACE reads via MiXCR and lists one record per CDR3 protein. In the table there are more than 500,000 distinct CDR3 sequences, less than 6% of which are singletons. No antigen has been identified for these receptors. The sequencing sample was made of blood, either unsorted or a sorted T cell fraction (not recorded which). These TCRs come from a male donor with ankylosing spondylitis.

Ten or more counts support this clonotype. The chain employs TRBV29-1 and TRBJ2-7, with 8 bases that match TRBD1. Germline CDR1 reads SQVTM; CDR2 reads ANQGSEA. The V segment lost 1 base and the J segment 9 bases; nucleotides outside the gene matches: 8. This CDR3 contains 13 residues. The DNA for the CDR3 is TGCAGCGTTGAAGTGTCCCAGGGGGCGCCGCAGTACTTC. Translated, it gives CSVEVSQGAPQYF.

This chain's CDR3 is CASGPGQLCWGYTF. The CDR3 DNA follows: TGTGCCAGCGGCCCCGGGCAGCTCTGCTGGGGCTACACCTTC. J is TRBJ1-2 and V is TRBV4-2; D gene uncertain. V lost 8 bases and J lost 8, with 21 bases in between. The CDR3 has 14 amino acids. Per the germline V gene, CDR1 is LGHNA and CDR2 is YNFKEQ.

This clonotype occurred many times. This chain joins TRBV7-9 and TRBJ1-2; D gene uncertain. V lost 7 bases and J 7 bases, leaving 13 bases between the germline ends. The germline V gene encodes CDR1 SEHNR and CDR2 FQNEAQ (reference sequence). The CDR3 contains 12 residues. The CDR3 spells CASITLSPGYTF. The CDR3 nucleotides are TGTGCCAGCATCACCCTCTCTCCTGGCTACACCTTC. The variable domain in full, completed from reference TRBV7-9 and TRBJ1-2, reads DTGVSQNPRHKITKRGQNVTFRCDPISEHNRLYWYRQTLGQGPEFLTYFQNEAQLEKSRLLSDRFSAERPKGSFSTLEIQRTEQGDSAMYLCASITLSPGYTFGSGTRLTVV.

This clonotype has a count of ten or more. CDR3 bases: TGTGCCAGCAGTCTGGGGCAGCCGACGAGCCGGCATTTT. Residues: CASSLGQPTSRHF. V and J are TRBV12-3 or TRBV12-4 and TRBJ1-5; a possible D gene is TRBD1 (5 bases). Deletions cut 5 bases from V and 15 bases from J, with 20 bases between. This CDR3 is built from 13 residues.

The rearrangement joins TRBV2 to TRBJ2-7; 7 bases map to TRBD1. Looked up from germline, CDR1 is SNHLY and CDR2 is FYNNEI. The trim removed 3 bases at V and 3 bases at J, leaving 8 bases unmatched. There are 15 residues in the CDR3. The CDR3 region has the DNA TGTGCCAGCAGTGAGACGTCAGGGGGTCTCTACGAGCAGTACTTC. As protein: CASSETSGGLYEQYF.

This clonotype has ten or more counts. The CDR3: CSVPEAGYGNIQYF. The CDR3 coding sequence is TGCAGTGTCCCGGAAGCCGGGTACGGAAACATTCAGTACTTC. V and J are TRBV20-1 and TRBJ2-4; no clear D. Looked up from germline, CDR1 is DFQATT and CDR2 is SNEGSKA (reference sequence). V was shortened by 7 bases and J by 6 bases, with 19 bases between the two germline ends. CDR3 length equals 14 residues.

This clonotype was counted only a few times. This chain connects TRBV4-3 to TRBJ2-6, with no clear D. Germline assignment: CDR1 LGHNA and CDR2 YSLEER. Between the trimmed V and J ends, which lost 2 bases and 4 bases, there was a span of 3 bases. The CDR3 covers 13 residues. In nucleotides, the CDR3 is TGCGCCAGCAGCCAACCAGGGGCCAACGTCCTGACTTTC. Its protein product is CASSQPGANVLTF.

This clonotype came up many times. The chain links TRBV30 to TRBJ1-1; 7 bases are a match to TRBD1. Germline values: CDR1 GTSNPN, CDR2 SVGIG (reference sequence). The CDR3 is 14 residues long. V shed 2 bases, J shed 4 bases, and the junction held 7 bases outside the gene matches. DNA of the CDR3: TGTGCCTGGAGTCCGACAGGGTGGCGCACTGAAGCTTTCTTT. Translating it yields CAWSPTGWRTEAFF.

This clonotype was observed many times. This chain connects TRBV20-1 to TRBJ2-2, with TRBD1 as a possible D gene (6 bases). The germline V and J ends were trimmed by 3 bases and 2 bases, with 16 bases remaining between them. The CDR3 runs 16 residues. Germline loops: CDR1 DFQATT, CDR2 SNEGSKA (reference sequence). Written as DNA, the CDR3 is TGCAGTGCTAGGGACCACAGGGTTTTCAACACCGGGGAGCTGTTTTTT. Residues: CSARDHRVFNTGELFF.

J is TRBJ2-5 and V is TRBV5-6, with D possibly TRBD2 on 6 matching bases. V dropped 1 base and J dropped 7 bases, with 14 bases sitting between them. CDR1 and CDR2 from the germline V gene are SGHDT and YYEEEE. The CDR3 spans 14 residues. CDR3 nucleotides: TGTGCCAGCAGCTTGTATCGCGGGGAACGGACCCAGTACTTC. Protein: CASSLYRGERTQYF.

This clonotype occurred many times. The chain is built from TRBV29-1 and TRBJ1-4; D uncertain. CDR3 size: 15 residues. Germline values: CDR1 SQVTM, CDR2 ANQGSEA. Trimming left V 5 bases short and J 3 bases short, with 16 bases between. CDR3 sequence (DNA): TGCAGCGTTTCCGAATCGGCGGAGCCTAATGAAAAACTGTTTTTT. Protein sequence: CSVSESAEPNEKLFF.

This clonotype was observed many times. The chain combines TRBV4-1 with TRBJ2-3; no definite D call. CDR3 length: 15 residues. With 1 base removed from V and 3 bases from J, the gap between germline ends came to 11 bases. CDR1 and CDR2 (germline): MGHRA, YSYEKL. This CDR3 reads CASSQVGVGTDTQYF. The CDR3 coding sequence is TGCGCCAGCAGCCAAGTGGGTGTCGGGACAGATACGCAGTATTTT.

The chain employs TRBV4-2 and TRBJ2-5, with TRBD2 matching over 7 bases. Unmatched junction bases numbered 9, after V lost 0 bases and J lost 5 bases. The germline V gene has CDR1 LGHNA and CDR2 YNFKEQ. The CDR3 totals 16 residues. Here the CDR3 DNA reads TGTGCCAGCAGCCAAGAAAGAGGCCTAGCGGCGGAGACCCAGTACTTC. Amino acid sequence: CASSQERGLAAETQYF.

This clonotype was observed at least ten times. The chain employs TRBV6-1 and TRBJ2-1, with 14 bases aligning to TRBD2. Germline trimming cut 6 bases from V and 8 bases from J; bases unmatched to any gene: 9. The CDR3 extends over 16 amino acids. CDR1 and CDR2 (germline): MNHNS, SASEGT. CDR3 region: CASRPAGTSGSHEQFF. CDR3 nucleotide sequence: TGTGCCAGCAGACCCGCAGGGACTAGCGGGAGCCATGAGCAGTTCTTC.

This clonotype was recorded many times. This chain connects TRBV20-1 to TRBJ2-7; 8 nucleotides line up with TRBD2. The CDR3 extends over 13 amino acids. Germline V lookup: CDR1 DFQATT, CDR2 SNEGSKA (reference sequence). The junction had 6 bases not matched to a gene; V was cut back by 8 bases and J by 0 bases. The CDR3: CSTTSGPSYEQYF. DNA of the CDR3: TGCAGTACAACTAGCGGACCCTCCTACGAGCAGTACTTC.

This clonotype was counted at least ten times. CDR3 sequence: CASSPLGASYEQYF. In DNA form, the CDR3 reads TGTGCCAGCAGTCCCCTAGGTGCATCCTACGAGCAGTACTTC. The chain employs TRBV28 and TRBJ2-7, with D uncertain. Trimming shortened V by 5 bases and J by 1 base, and 12 bases separated the two germline ends. This CDR3 has 14 residues. Germline values: CDR1 MDHEN, CDR2 SYDVKM. The entire variable domain, with the rest obtained from reference TRBV28 and TRBJ2-7, is as follows: DVKVTQSSRYLVKRTGEKVFLECVQDMDHENMFWYRQDPGLGLRLIYFSYDVKMKEKGDIPEGYSVSREKKERFSLILESASTNQTSMYLCASSPLGASYEQYFGPGTRLTVT.

This clonotype was observed many times. This chain connects TRBV11-3 to TRBJ2-2; maybe TRBD2 (5 bases). CDR1 SGHNT and CDR2 YENEEA come from the germline V gene. Between the trimmed V and J ends, which lost 5 bases and 4 bases, there was a span of 11 bases. CDR3 length: 14 amino acids. The DNA of the CDR3 is TGTGCCAGCAGCATATCGGGGTTCACCGGGGAGCTGTTTTTT. Amino acid sequence: CASSISGFTGELFF.

This clonotype was seen many times. The chain joins TRBV18 to TRBJ2-1, with D unclear. Trimming removed 4 bases from V and 0 bases from J, with 13 bases in between. In germline, CDR1 is KGHSH, CDR2 LQKENI. The length of the CDR3 is 16 residues. The CDR3 loop is CASSLPRRSSYNEQFF. The CDR3 DNA reads TGTGCCAGCTCACTCCCGCGCAGGAGCTCCTACAATGAGCAGTTCTTC.

This clonotype was observed at least ten times. The V gene is TRBV30, the J gene TRBJ1-1; a possible D gene is TRBD1 (5 bases). V lost 8 bases to trimming and J lost 0 bases, with 13 bases between them. Germline CDR1 and CDR2: GTSNPN and SVGIG (reference sequence). This CDR3 is built from 13 residues. This CDR3 is CATGWGMNTEAFF. The CDR3 coding sequence is TGTGCCACCGGCTGGGGCATGAACACTGAAGCTTTCTTT. Full variable domain (remainder filled in from reference TRBV30 and TRBJ1-1): SQTIHQWPATLVQPVGSPLSLECTVEGTSNPNLYWYRQAAGRGLQLLFYSVGIGQISSEVPQNLSASRPQDRQFILSSKKLLLSDSGFYLCATGWGMNTEAFFGQGTRLTVV.

The table lists this clonotype with many counts. The chain employs TRBV29-1 and TRBJ2-3; possible D gene TRBD1, 6 bases. V shed 6 bases and J shed 5 bases, with 15 bases lying between them. The CDR3 is 13 amino acids. Germline V lookup: CDR1 SQVTM, CDR2 ANQGSEA. CDR3 amino acids: CSVGASLLDTQYF. DNA of the CDR3: TGCAGCGTGGGGGCTAGCCTTTTAGATACGCAGTATTTT.

There are many counts of this clonotype. The chain uses TRBV5-1 and TRBJ2-1; 9 bases align to TRBD1. The germline gives CDR1 SGHRS, CDR2 YFSETQ. V lost 1 base, J lost 5 bases, and 10 bases stayed unmatched. The CDR3 extends over 17 amino acids. The CDR3 protein is CASSLLGQGILNNEQFF. The CDR3 DNA reads as TGCGCCAGCAGCTTGTTAGGACAGGGGATTCTAAACAATGAGCAGTTCTTC.

The table lists this clonotype with many counts. V gene TRBV29-1 combines with J gene TRBJ2-7; perhaps TRBD2 as D (6 bases). CDR1 and CDR2 from the germline V gene are SQVTM and ANQGSEA. Trimming took 3 bases from V and 9 from J, leaving 15 bases between them. The CDR3 has 12 residues. CDR3 sequence: CSVDSRGHAQYF. CDR3 DNA: TGCAGCGTTGATTCGCGGGGCCACGCGCAGTACTTC.

This clonotype appeared a few times. V is TRBV20-1 and J is TRBJ2-1; D is undetermined. V shed 1 base and J shed 2 bases, with 9 bases lying between them. This CDR3 has 14 residues. The germline CDR1 and CDR2 sequences are DFQATT and SNEGSKA (reference sequence). CDR3 DNA sequence: TGCAGTGCTAGAGTCCCCCCGGCCTACAATGAGCAGTTCTTC. Translating gives CSARVPPAYNEQFF.